Listed below are T cell receptor beta chains from one sample, sequenced in a study of radiotherapy plus CTLA-4 blockade in lung cancer. TCRdb's copy holds only in-frame clones and misses some; the assay was immunoSEQ multiplex PCR. The data show about 95,000 clones, with around four fifths seen just once and around 3.7% held by the top ten. Specimen: peripheral blood, collected from a patient treated with radiotherapy plus ipilimumab. Source of these receptors: a human donor with non-small cell lung cancer who had a partial response to radiotherapy plus ipilimumab. CDR3s include the opening cysteine and the closing phenylalanine or tryptophan. The D gene is left open where the match is weak. Clone size is given for some rows only: seen once, a few or many times, or a class if the clone is expanded.

clone_size	v_call	j_call	d_call	cdr3_aa	cdr3_nt
few	TRBV7-2	TRBJ2-7	TRBD2	CASRRTSGAVGEQYF	TGTGCCAGCAGACGGACTAGCGGGGCTGTGGGGGAGCAGTACTTC
.	TRBV6-4	TRBJ2-1	TRBD2	CASSPGLADEFF	TGTGCCAGCAGTCCGGGACTAGCGGATGAGTTCTTC
.	TRBV30	TRBJ1-5	.	CAWRGGVNQPQHF	TGTGCCTGGAGGGGGGGGGTGAATCAGCCCCAGCATTTT
.	TRBV6-1	TRBJ2-1	TRBD2	CASRTGTINEQFF	TGTGCCAGCAGGACCGGGACTATCAATGAGCAGTTCTTC
.	TRBV30	TRBJ2-2	.	CAWSVQFTGELFF	TGTGCCTGGAGTGTACAATTCACCGGGGAGCTGTTTTTT
.	TRBV28	TRBJ1-2	TRBD1	CASSTGGTYGYTF	TGTGCCAGCAGTACAGGGGGTACCTATGGCTACACCTTC
.	TRBV7-9	TRBJ2-1	TRBD1	CASSEHRDRGLTSHNEQFF	TGTGCCAGCAGCGAACACCGGGACAGGGGTCTAACGTCCCACAATGAGCAGTTCTTC
.	TRBV7-9	TRBJ1-1	.	CASSRTANTEAFF	TGTGCCAGCAGCCGGACAGCCAACACTGAAGCTTTCTTT
.	TRBV11-2	TRBJ2-1	TRBD2	CASSFRTSGRVGYEQFF	TGTGCCAGCAGCTTCCGGACTAGCGGGAGGGTTGGGTATGAGCAGTTCTTC
.	TRBV5-4	TRBJ1-4	.	CASSSRRGPNEKLFF	TGTGCCAGCAGCTCCCGCCGAGGCCCGAATGAAAAACTGTTTTTT
.	TRBV29-1	TRBJ2-7	TRBD1	CSVEVRDSSYF	TGCAGCGTTGAAGTAAGGGACAGTTCGTACTTC
.	TRBV29-1	TRBJ2-3	TRBD1	CSSGQGTDTQYF	TGCAGCTCAGGACAGGGAACAGATACGCAGTATTTT
.	TRBV5-4	TRBJ2-1	.	CASSSPSLSHNEQFF	TGTGCCAGCAGCTCCCCTAGTTTATCCCACAATGAGCAGTTCTTC
.	TRBV6-5	TRBJ1-3	TRBD1	CASSLQGAVGNTIYF	TGTGCCAGCAGTCTACAGGGGGCGGTTGGAAACACCATATATTTT
.	TRBV10-1	TRBJ1-5	.	CASSEWGQPQHF	TGCGCCAGCAGTGAATGGGGCCAGCCCCAGCATTTT
.	TRBV7-2	TRBJ2-2	.	CASSLGGSGLTGELFF	TGTGCCAGCAGCTTAGGGGGCAGCGGGCTCACCGGGGAGCTGTTTTTT
.	TRBV6-5	TRBJ2-7	.	CASSWETGSYEQYF	TGTGCCAGCAGTTGGGAGACTGGTTCCTACGAGCAGTACTTC
.	TRBV7-2	TRBJ1-1	.	CASSFGVWEIRGTEAFF	TGTGCCAGCAGCTTCGGTGTGTGGGAGATACGGGGCACTGAAGCTTTCTTT
.	TRBV6-6	TRBJ1-3	.	CASSSGQFTGNTIYF	TGTGCCAGCAGTTCCGGACAGTTCACTGGAAACACCATATATTTT
.	TRBV10-2	TRBJ2-7	.	CASTPGPDEQYF	TGCGCCAGCACGCCAGGGCCCGACGAGCAGTACTTC
.	TRBV4-2	TRBJ1-2	.	CASSPRGNYGYTF	TGTGCCAGCAGTCCACGGGGTAACTATGGCTACACCTTC
.	TRBV7-3	TRBJ2-3	.	CASSPSLGTDTQYF	TGTGCCAGCAGCCCCTCCTTAGGCACAGATACGCAGTATTTT
.	TRBV2	TRBJ2-2	TRBD2	CASSATSGTTGELFF	TGTGCCAGCAGCGCGACTAGCGGGACGACCGGGGAGCTGTTTTTT
.	TRBV27	TRBJ2-3	TRBD2	CASSKTSGRATDTQYF	TGTGCCAGCAGTAAGACTAGCGGGAGGGCGACAGATACGCAGTATTTT
.	TRBV7-3	TRBJ2-5	TRBD1	CASSSRRGQDEETQYF	TGTGCCAGCAGCTCCCGGAGGGGACAGGATGAAGAGACCCAGTACTTC
.	TRBV19	TRBJ2-1	TRBD2	CASSDPSAAGSYNEQFF	TGTGCCAGTAGTGACCCCTCGGCAGCGGGGTCCTACAATGAGCAGTTCTTC
few	TRBV7-3	TRBJ1-1	.	CASSPTPGTEAFF	TGTGCCAGCAGCCCTACCCCGGGCACTGAAGCTTTCTTT
.	TRBV5-6	TRBJ2-4	.	CASSSQGQKQYF	TGTGCCAGCAGCTCCCAAGGACAGAAGCAGTACTTC
.	TRBV6-9	TRBJ2-7	.	CASSRGGGEQYF	TGTGCCAGCAGTCGGGGTGGGGGGGAGCAGTACTTC
.	TRBV4-1	TRBJ2-1	TRBD2	CASSIRTSHTPPYNEQFF	TGCGCCAGCAGCATACGGACTAGCCACACGCCCCCCTACAATGAGCAGTTCTTC
.	TRBV11-2	TRBJ1-2	TRBD1	CASSSQQGASGYTF	TGTGCCAGCAGCTCACAACAGGGGGCGAGTGGCTACACCTTC
.	TRBV6-1	TRBJ1-2	TRBD1	CASSLTGTGYGYTF	TGTGCCAGCAGTCTTACCGGGACAGGCTATGGCTACACCTTC
.	TRBV27	TRBJ1-1	.	CASRYQGNTEAFF	TGTGCCAGCAGATATCAGGGCAACACTGAAGCTTTCTTT
.	TRBV27	TRBJ2-7	TRBD2	CASSLGTSGFTYEQYF	TGTGCCAGCAGTCTCGGGACTAGCGGGTTTACCTACGAGCAGTACTTC
.	TRBV4-2	TRBJ2-3	.	CASSQDPWGGTDTQYF	TGTGCCAGCAGCCAAGATCCCTGGGGGGGCACAGATACGCAGTATTTT
.	TRBV19	TRBJ1-5	.	CASSIDHMIGNQPQHF	TGTGCCAGTAGTATAGATCACATGATCGGCAATCAGCCCCAGCATTTT
.	TRBV7-2	TRBJ2-3	TRBD1	CASSYGQADTQYF	TGTGCCAGCAGCTACGGACAGGCCGATACGCAGTATTTT
.	TRBV6-5	TRBJ2-2	.	CASKRGDGELFF	TGTGCCAGCAAGAGAGGCGACGGGGAGCTGTTTTTT
.	TRBV9	TRBJ1-4	.	CASSVAGQAGNEKLFF	TGTGCCAGCAGCGTAGCTGGGCAGGCTGGTAATGAAAAACTGTTTTTT
.	TRBV9	TRBJ1-3	.	CASSVAVASSGNTIYF	TGTGCCAGCAGCGTAGCGGTAGCTTCCTCTGGAAACACCATATATTTT
.	TRBV29-1	TRBJ2-3	.	CSVVGQLTDTQYF	TGCAGCGTTGTAGGACAACTCACAGATACGCAGTATTTT
.	TRBV5-1	TRBJ1-1	TRBD1	CASSSQGQPNTEAFF	TGCGCCAGCAGTTCCCAGGGACAGCCGAACACTGAAGCTTTCTTT
.	TRBV28	TRBJ2-6	TRBD1	CASSPPVGQVTGANVLTF	TGTGCCAGCAGCCCCCCCGTGGGACAGGTAACTGGGGCCAACGTCCTGACTTTC
.	TRBV27	TRBJ2-7	.	CATRKEGRTGEQYF	TGTGCCACCAGAAAAGAGGGGAGGACGGGCGAGCAGTACTTC
.	TRBV30	TRBJ2-1	TRBD2	CSSGRGYDNEQFF	TGTAGTAGCGGGAGAGGGTATGACAATGAGCAGTTCTTC
.	TRBV30	TRBJ2-5	TRBD1	CAWHSGGRETQYF	TGTGCCTGGCACTCAGGGGGCAGGGAGACCCAGTACTTC
once	TRBV28	TRBJ2-1	TRBD2	CASSRGGWAINNEQFF	TGTGCCAGCAGCCGGGGGGGCTGGGCAATAAACAATGAGCAGTTCTTC
.	TRBV7-2	TRBJ2-5	TRBD1	CASRSGQGETQYF	TGTGCCAGCAGGTCAGGACAGGGAGAGACCCAGTACTTC
.	TRBV10-3	TRBJ2-2	TRBD2	CAISPRLAGERTGELFF	TGTGCCATCAGTCCAAGACTAGCGGGAGAACGCACCGGGGAGCTGTTTTTT
.	TRBV6-5	TRBJ1-2	.	CASSPQGYGYTF	TGTGCCAGCAGTCCCCAGGGGTATGGCTACACCTTC
.	TRBV5-1	TRBJ2-7	TRBD1	CASRNDRGYEQYF	TGCGCCAGCAGAAACGACAGGGGCTACGAGCAGTACTTC
.	TRBV18	TRBJ2-2	TRBD1	CASSPKGATNTGELFF	TGTGCCAGCTCACCAAAGGGGGCTACGAACACCGGGGAGCTGTTTTTT
few	TRBV11-1	TRBJ2-1	TRBD2	CASTSGLAGGYNEQFF	TGTGCCAGCACCTCCGGACTAGCGGGAGGGTACAATGAGCAGTTCTTC
.	TRBV10-1	TRBJ1-2	.	CASSDRTDYGYTF	TGCGCCAGCAGTGACCGGACAGACTATGGCTACACCTTC
.	TRBV5-4	TRBJ2-7	TRBD2	CASSEPGLAGESGYEQYF	TGTGCCAGCAGCGAGCCGGGACTAGCGGGAGAAAGTGGCTACGAGCAGTACTTC
.	TRBV7-6	TRBJ2-1	TRBD2	CASSLAGLAGGFYNEQFF	TGTGCCAGCAGCTTAGCGGGACTAGCGGGAGGATTCTACAATGAGCAGTTCTTC
.	TRBV9	TRBJ2-3	TRBD2	CASSVGNSGGADTQYF	TGTGCCAGCAGCGTAGGGAATAGCGGGGGGGCAGATACGCAGTATTTT
.	TRBV5-1	TRBJ2-2	TRBD1	CASSYGQGEDTGELFF	TGCGCCAGCAGCTACGGACAGGGCGAGGACACCGGGGAGCTGTTTTTT
.	TRBV18	TRBJ2-2	TRBD2	CASSLLGERGTTGELFF	TGTGCCAGCTCACTCCTAGGCGAGCGGGGTACCACCGGGGAGCTGTTTTTT
.	TRBV5-1	TRBJ1-4	.	CASSLGSATNEKLFF	TGCGCCAGCAGCTTGGGGTCGGCAACTAATGAAAAACTGTTTTTT